This TCR beta chain was profiled in a study of blood T cell repertoires in COVID-19. Study in general: Researchers got acute and convalescent COVID-19 samples from the United States, Italy and Spain.

Source study methods: It was from reference gene primer amplification that nucleated cell counts were estimated. The data were produced by immunoSEQ multiplex PCR, yet TCRdb's version contains in-frame clones alone and is incomplete. V, J and clone size derive from that table, while D and trimming were established from the DNA sequence. The repertoire holds roughly 130,000 clones, with 86% as singletons. CDR3 length: 12 residues. Trimming took 7 bases from V and 6 from J, leaving 13 bases between them. The chain joins TRBV12-3 or TRBV12-4 to TRBJ2-7, with D possibly matching TRBD2 (6 bases). Material: peripheral blood. The TCR comes from a man aged 40-49 years with acute or convalescent COVID-19. The CDR3 is CASTSTRGEQYF. The CDR3 bases are TGTGCCAGCACCTCGACTAGAGGCGAGCAGTACTTC.